This T cell receptor beta chain was recorded in a study of T cell changes during pregnancy in multiple sclerosis. This clone came up once. The method was immunoSEQ multiplex PCR; TCRdb's version includes in-frame clones alone and lacks a portion of them. The data contain fewer than 80,000 clones, about 94% of them singletons. This CDR3 contains 15 residues. CDR1 is MGHRA, CDR2 YSYEKL, per germline. Trimming shortened V by 0 bases and J by 2 bases, and 11 bases separated the two germline ends. This clonotype was obtained from a female donor with multiple sclerosis, enrolled in a pregnancy study. The V gene is TRBV4-1, the J gene TRBJ2-7; the D gene is possibly TRBD2 (5 bases). The material was CD4+ T cells from peripheral blood mononuclear cells, obtained after pregnancy. CDR3 region: CASSQDRGFPYEQYF. CDR3 sequence (DNA): TGCGCCAGCAGCCAAGATCGGGGTTTCCCCTACGAGCAGTACTTC.